This T cell receptor beta chain was observed in a study of PD-1 blockade in mismatch repair-deficient tumors. The ends were cut back, 1 base at V and 2 bases at J, with 9 bases in the middle. This CDR3 has 14 amino acids. Per the germline V gene, CDR1 is MNHEY and CDR2 is SMNVEV (reference sequence). The repertoire was sequenced with immunoSEQ multiplex PCR; TCRdb's copy has only in-frame clones and lacks some. The sample holds about 14,000 clones, around 87% seen once. Notes on this clone: Its antigen remains unknown.

The time point denotes: approximately ten-day in vitro stimulation with candidate neoantigen peptide 6. The source of this sequence is an adult with mismatch repair-deficient cancer. The input for sequencing was cells cultured in vitro, taken from a patient treated with pembrolizumab. This sequence joins TRBV27 and TRBJ2-7; D is undetermined. This chain's CDR3 is CASSLYGAAYEQYF. For the CDR3, the DNA is TGTGCCAGCAGTTTATACGGAGCCGCCTACGAGCAGTACTTC.